Shown below are 27 T cell receptor beta chains from a single sample sequenced in a study of cytomegalovirus exposure and HLA in healthy donors (dated by TCRdb to about 2017). The library was generated by the immunoSEQ multiplex PCR assay. For the multiplex PCR, a mixture combining 60 forward primers for TCR Vbeta segments and 13 reverse primers for TCR Jbeta segments was used. Held by TCRdb, this immuneACCESS table contains in-frame sequences only and omits some clones. Under half of the omission traces to an unresolved V gene where checked; the cause of the rest is unknown. The sample includes about 150,000 clones, with roughly three quarters observed a single time. Of the sample, less than 15% falls within the top ten clones. The sequenced sample consisted of PBMCs. The receptor source for this set is a woman aged 45-65 years in good health and CMV-seropositive.

Concerning this clone: Other DNA variants within this sample encode the same CDR3. The rearrangement uses TRBV29-1 and TRBJ1-4, with D perhaps TRBD1 (5 bases). V lost 0 bases and J 7 bases, leaving 15 bases between the germline ends. The CDR3 totals 15 residues. Germline assignment: CDR1 SQVTM and CDR2 ANQGSEA. The CDR3 DNA reads as TGCAGCGTTGAAGACCCCAGGGAGGGAGTTGAAAAACTGTTTTTT. It encodes CSVEDPREGVEKLFF. Full variable domain (remainder filled in from reference TRBV29-1 and TRBJ1-4): SAVISQKPSRDICQRGTSLTIQCQVDSQVTMMFWYRQQPGQSLTLIATANQGSEATYESGFVIDKFPISRPNLTFSTLTVSNMSPEDSSIYLCSVEDPREGVEKLFFGSGTQLSVL.

CDR3 sequence (DNA): TGTGCCTGGAGTGTAAGGGCAGGGGTAAATGAAAAACTGTTTTTT. Translated, it gives CAWSVRAGVNEKLFF. The V and J genes are TRBV30 and TRBJ1-4; D might be TRBD1 (6 bases). Trimming took 0 bases from V and 5 from J, leaving 13 bases between them. In germline, CDR1 is GTSNPN, CDR2 SVGIG (reference sequence). This CDR3 has 15 amino acids.

There are a few counts of this clone. The chain joins TRBV7-3 to TRBJ2-3; 9 nucleotides agree with TRBD2. Germline values: CDR1 SGHTA, CDR2 FQGTGA. This CDR3 has 15 residues. V gave up 6 bases and J gave up 3 bases; unmatched junction bases: 7. CDR3 coding DNA: TGTGCCAGCAGTGGTGAGCGGGGGGCAACAGATACGCAGTATTTT. This translates into CASSGERGATDTQYF.

CDR3 nucleotides: TGTGCCAGCAGCTTTCAGGGGACCGGGGAGACCCAGTACTTC. Residues: CASSFQGTGETQYF. The rearrangement joins TRBV7-2 to TRBJ2-5, with D perhaps TRBD1 (6 bases). Looked up from germline, CDR1 is SGHTA and CDR2 is FQGNSA. The ends were cut back, 3 bases at V and 5 bases at J, with 13 bases in the middle. This CDR3 region has 14 residues.

The V gene is TRBV5-1, the J gene TRBJ2-5; D perhaps matches TRBD2 (7 bases). Germline assignment: CDR1 SGHRS and CDR2 YFSETQ. Between the trimmed V and J ends, which lost 1 base and 5 bases, there was a span of 15 bases. This CDR3 has 15 residues. The CDR3 coding sequence is TGCGCCAGCAGCTTGTTCGGGGGGCGGGATGAGACCCAGTACTTC. Encoded protein: CASSLFGGRDETQYF.

The genes are TRBV30 and TRBJ1-5; D is undetermined. Trimming cost V 1 base and J 0 bases, with 7 bases left between them. This CDR3 has 14 amino acids. The germline V gene encodes CDR1 GTSNPN and CDR2 SVGIG (reference sequence). The CDR3 nucleotides are TGTGCCTGGAGTGGCGGGTTTAGCAATCAGCCCCAGCATTTT. Protein: CAWSGGFSNQPQHF.

V gene TRBV11-1 combines with J gene TRBJ2-3; no clear D. Germline assignment: CDR1 SGHAT and CDR2 FQDESV (reference sequence). V lost 5 bases and J lost 2, with 5 bases in between. The CDR3 extends over 12 amino acids. The CDR3 sequence is CASSPFTDTQYF. As DNA, the CDR3 is TGTGCCAGCAGCCCCTTCACAGATACGCAGTATTTT.

The V call is TRBV6-4, the J call TRBJ2-3, with D possibly being TRBD1 (6 bases). The CDR3 contains 19 residues. Trimming left V 4 bases short and J 1 base short, with 24 bases between. Germline values: CDR1 MRHNA, CDR2 SNTAGT. The CDR3 region is CASSGLTRQVRVCTDTQYF. CDR3 coding DNA: TGTGCCAGCAGTGGACTAACTAGACAGGTCAGGGTTTGCACAGATACGCAGTATTTT.

About this clone: The sample has other DNA sequences that encode this CDR3 too. The chain is built from TRBV19 and TRBJ2-7; D is ambiguous. Germline CDR1 and CDR2: LNHDA and SQIVND (reference sequence). The ends were cut back, 3 bases at V and 3 bases at J, with 9 bases in the middle. This CDR3 region has 13 residues. The CDR3, as DNA: TGTGCCAGTAGTATGGTGGCTTACTACGAGCAGTACTTC. This sequence encodes CASSMVAYYEQYF.

The chain has TRBV29-1 and TRBJ2-5; 7 nucleotides align to TRBD2. This CDR3 contains 11 residues. CDR1 is SQVTM, CDR2 ANQGSEA, per germline. After removal of 7 bases from V and 4 bases from J, the junction contained 3 bases not matched to a gene. The CDR3 loop is CSAGRSETQYF. CDR3 bases: TGCAGCGCCGGGAGGTCAGAGACCCAGTACTTC.

V gene TRBV19 combines with J gene TRBJ1-6; 9 bases fit TRBD1. The V gene end was trimmed by 3 bases and the J gene end by 3 bases; junction bases not matched to a gene: 3. CDR1 is LNHDA and CDR2 is SQIVND in the germline V gene (reference sequence). The CDR3 covers 16 residues. Here the CDR3 DNA reads TGTGCCAGTAGTATGGCGGACAGGGGCTATAATTCACCCCTCCACTTT. Its translation: CASSMADRGYNSPLHF.

The J gene is TRBJ2-5, the V gene TRBV7-8; perhaps TRBD1 as D (6 bases). Germline loops: CDR1 SGHVS, CDR2 FQNEAQ. Trimming shortened V by 4 bases and J by 3 bases, and 12 bases separated the two germline ends. The CDR3 sequence is 14 residues long. The CDR3 is CASSSYGGKETQYF. In DNA form, the CDR3 reads TGTGCCAGCAGCTCTTATGGGGGCAAAGAGACCCAGTACTTC.

The chain carries TRBV5-8 and TRBJ2-5; tentative D call: TRBD2 (8 bases). TRBJ2-7 explains the end of the DNA better; the J call may be wrong. The CDR3 is made up of 17 amino acids. In germline, CDR1 is SGHTS, CDR2 YDEGEE. CDR3 in DNA: TGTGCCAGCTGTCCGGGGGGGACAGACTATCCCTCCTACGAGCAGTACTTC. Translated, it gives CASCPGGTDYPSYEQYF.

This rearrangement joins TRBV10-3 to TRBJ1-5; tentatively, D is TRBD1 (6 bases). V was clipped by 4 bases and J by 7 bases, with 14 bases between them. Germline CDR1 and CDR2: ENHRY and SYGVKD. The CDR3 is made up of 14 amino acids. CDR3 region: CAISVQGGGQPQHF. DNA of the CDR3: TGTGCCATCAGTGTCCAAGGGGGGGGACAGCCCCAGCATTTT.

The chain carries TRBV7-8 and TRBJ2-7, with 7 positions matching TRBD2. Germline V CDR1 and CDR2: SGHVS, FQNEAQ. Germline trimming cut 1 base from V and 6 bases from J; bases unmatched to any gene: 3. This CDR3 has 13 residues. In nucleotides, the CDR3 is TGTGCCAGCAGCTTAGAGTGGGAGGGCGAGCAGTACTTC. Residues: CASSLEWEGEQYF.

This clone appeared a few times. The V gene is TRBV7-9, the J gene TRBJ1-2; 7 bases match TRBD1. This CDR3 is 11 amino acids long. J lost 7 bases, V lost 4 bases, and 0 bases had no gene match. Germline CDR1 is SEHNR and CDR2 is FQNEAQ (reference sequence). Here the CDR3 DNA reads TGTGCCAGCAGCTACAGGGGTGGCTACACCTTC. This codes for CASSYRGGYTF.

This chain links TRBV6-5 with TRBJ1-3, with 8 nucleotides matching TRBD1. Germline loops: CDR1 MNHEY, CDR2 SVGAGI. The ends lost 7 bases at V and 2 bases at J; junction bases unmatched: 7. The CDR3 totals 15 residues. CDR3 coding DNA: TGTGCCAGCACCAACCAGGGGGCTACTGGAAACACCATATATTTT. Translating gives CASTNQGATGNTIYF.

V gene TRBV5-8 combines with J gene TRBJ1-5; TRBD1 agrees at 9 bases. V shed 3 bases, J shed 2 bases, and the junction held 0 bases outside the gene matches. The CDR3 extends over 14 amino acids. CDR1 is SGHTS and CDR2 is YDEGEE in the germline V gene. CDR3 sequence reads: CASSWTGGNQPQHF. The CDR3 region has the DNA TGTGCCAGCAGCTGGACAGGGGGCAATCAGCCCCAGCATTTT.

This clone turned up a few times. This chain links TRBV5-1 with TRBJ2-3; maybe TRBD1 (6 bases). CDR3 length: 15 amino acids. CDR1 and CDR2 from the germline V gene are SGHRS and YFSETQ. V was trimmed by 4 bases and J by 2 bases, leaving 14 bases between them. The CDR3 nucleotides are TGCGCCAGCAGCCGGACAGCGTTTCACACAGATACGCAGTATTTT. Translation: CASSRTAFHTDTQYF.

The CDR3 DNA follows: TGTGCCTGGAGCGGGACAGGGGTGAACTATGGCTACACCTTC. It is translated as CAWSGTGVNYGYTF. The V and J genes are TRBV30 and TRBJ1-2; 10 nucleotides align to TRBD1. CDR3 length equals 14 residues. V dropped 3 bases and J dropped 2; count of bases not matched to a gene: 3. In germline, CDR1 is GTSNPN, CDR2 SVGIG (reference sequence). Supplemented by reference TRBV30 and TRBJ1-2, the full variable domain reads SQTIHQWPATLVQPVGSPLSLECTVEGTSNPNLYWYRQAAGRGLQLLFYSVGIGQISSEVPQNLSASRPQDRQFILSSKKLLLSDSGFYLCAWSGTGVNYGYTFGSGTRLTVV.

This clone was observed a few times. The rearrangement uses TRBV27 and TRBJ1-5, with a weak D call TRBD1 (5 bases). Trimming took off 6 bases at V and 0 bases at J, with 9 bases between the two ends. The CDR3 loop spans 14 amino acids. The germline gives CDR1 MNHEY, CDR2 SMNVEV (reference sequence). CDR3 coding DNA: TGTGCCAGCAGGGGAGGGGTTAGCAATCAGCCCCAGCATTTT. As protein: CASRGGVSNQPQHF.

This clone was seen only a few times. J is TRBJ2-5 and V is TRBV5-6; no reliable D call. Germline CDR1 reads SGHDT; CDR2 reads YYEEEE. V lost 1 base, J lost 4 bases, and 8 bases lay in between. The CDR3 contains 13 residues. The CDR3 region is CASSLLGRETQYF. DNA of the CDR3: TGTGCCAGCAGCTTGCTTGGGCGAGAGACCCAGTACTTC.

The genes are TRBV7-7 and TRBJ2-1, with 11 bases aligning to TRBD2. The V segment lost 2 bases and the J segment 3 bases; nucleotides outside the gene matches: 9. CDR1 is SSHAT, CDR2 FNYEAQ, per germline (reference sequence). CDR3 size: 18 residues. The CDR3 region is CASSLLVTSGGDYNEQFF. The DNA for the CDR3 is TGTGCCAGCAGCTTATTAGTCACTAGCGGGGGAGACTACAATGAGCAGTTCTTC.

CDR3 in amino acids: CASSNLKQGENGYGYTF. The CDR3 DNA sequence: TGTGCCAGCAGTAACCTCAAACAGGGGGAAAACGGGTATGGCTACACCTTC. The chain is built from TRBV27 and TRBJ1-2; 8 nucleotides align to TRBD1. Germline lookup yields CDR1 MNHEY and CDR2 SMNVEV (reference sequence). J lost 5 bases, V lost 5 bases, and 16 bases had no gene match. The CDR3 is 17 residues long.

The chain couples TRBV6-1 to TRBJ1-2, with D unresolved. CDR3 size: 13 residues. V dropped 1 base and J dropped 3 bases, with 6 bases sitting between them. Germline V gene data show CDR1 as MNHNS and CDR2 as SASEGT. The CDR3 loop reads CASSEDPYYGYTF. Here the CDR3 DNA reads TGTGCCAGCAGTGAAGATCCCTACTATGGCTACACCTTC.

The chain joins TRBV2 to TRBJ2-1; the match to TRBD1 covers 8 bases. This CDR3 has 15 residues. Germline assignment: CDR1 SNHLY and CDR2 FYNNEI. V was pared by 7 bases and J by 2 bases, with 7 bases of the junction left unmatched. DNA of the CDR3: TGTGCCAGCACCGCGACAGGGGAACCCTACAATGAGCAGTTCTTC. Translating gives CASTATGEPYNEQFF.

The table lists this clone with a few counts. The CDR3 region is CASTQKGGDNEQFF. DNA of the CDR3: TGTGCCAGCACTCAAAAAGGAGGGGACAATGAGCAGTTCTTC. The rearrangement uses TRBV6-1 and TRBJ2-1; the D gene is possibly TRBD2 (6 bases). Per germline, CDR1 MNHNS and CDR2 SASEGT. CDR3 size: 14 residues. With 7 bases removed from V and 5 bases from J, the gap between germline ends came to 15 bases.